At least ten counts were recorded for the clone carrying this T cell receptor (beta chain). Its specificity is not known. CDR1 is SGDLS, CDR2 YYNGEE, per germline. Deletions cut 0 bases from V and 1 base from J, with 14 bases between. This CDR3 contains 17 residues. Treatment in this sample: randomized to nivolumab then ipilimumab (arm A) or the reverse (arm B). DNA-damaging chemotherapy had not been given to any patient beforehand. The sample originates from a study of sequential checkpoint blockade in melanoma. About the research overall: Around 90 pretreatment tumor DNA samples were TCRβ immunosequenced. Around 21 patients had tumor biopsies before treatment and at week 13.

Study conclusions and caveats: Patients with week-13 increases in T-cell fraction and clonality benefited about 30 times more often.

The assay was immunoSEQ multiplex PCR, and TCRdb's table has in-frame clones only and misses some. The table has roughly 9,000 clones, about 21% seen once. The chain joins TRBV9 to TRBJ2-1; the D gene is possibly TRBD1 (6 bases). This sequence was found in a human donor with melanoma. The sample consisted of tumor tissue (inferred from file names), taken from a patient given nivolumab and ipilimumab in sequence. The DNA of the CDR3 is TGTGCCAGCAGCGTAGGAAACTACAGGGAATCCTACAATGAGCAGTTCTTC. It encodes CASSVGNYRESYNEQFF.